Reported below is one T cell receptor (beta chain). Its cognate antigen has yet to be identified. One base away there is no much larger clone; base qualities are not given. The data were taken from a study of shared clonotypes between healthy human individuals (dated by TCRdb to the early 2020s). Looking at the study overall: The cohort included a few men and a couple of women between 18 and 49 years of age. Per donor, leukapheresis produced somewhere between about 0.9 and 9 billion PBMCs. For each donor, CD4 naive and CD4 memory were each run on three plates, CD8 naive on two plates, and CD8 memory on one plate. To estimate repertoire size and how much clonotype sharing occurs between individuals, the study deeply sequenced the blood TCR repertoires of several healthy adults. To increase sequencing depth and limit assay-specific biases, different laboratories used diverse techniques to prepare libraries and sequence TCR repertoires.

General findings and caveats noted by the study authors: Naive subsets generally had larger estimated clonotype richness than memory subsets. Pairwise subsampling led to the expectation that sequencing depth would affect the degree of clonotype sharing among donors. About 5% of naive CD4, 3.5% of naive CD8, around 2.3% of memory CD4, and approximately 0.39% of memory CD8 clonotypes were shared across several donors. The genetic and exposure-history diversity represented was limited by the small number of donors. Rarefaction of sorted-subset datasets indicated incomplete sequencing despite the large sequencing depth. Compared with non-shared clonotypes, clonotypes shared by all four sorted-subset donors had higher generation probabilities. Sampling was limited to blood, and TCR repertoires in tissue likely differ from TCR repertoires in blood.

The donors were healthy, HIV-negative adults who had no recently reported acute infections or vaccinations. All donors were Caucasian adults living in Nashville, Tennessee, USA. CD4+ T cells were enriched by magnetic negative selection, after which naive cells were positively selected on CD45RA and the negative fraction was taken as the memory subset. After blood collection by leukapheresis, PBMCs were isolated using Ficoll-Histopaque density gradient centrifugation and then cryopreserved in the vapor phase of liquid nitrogen. Analytical flow cytometry was used to check the purity and quantity of each magnetically sorted T cell population. Genomic DNA was isolated from each sorted fraction and quantified by UV absorbance on a Nanodrop 2000c. Using the deep immunoSEQ assay, multiplex PCR amplified TCR CDR3 regions from genomic DNA. Extracted genomic DNA from each cell subset was spread evenly across all wells of several immunoSEQ 96-well plates, with each plate serving as a replicate. For sorted subsets, 200 to 250 ng genomic DNA, equal to tens of thousands of T cell genomes, was loaded into each replicate PCR. The purified libraries were quantified using a Qubit 3.0 fluorometer, sized with a Bioanalyzer 2100, and then quantified again using the KAPA Library Quantification kit. A separate single-read 150-cycle Illumina NextSeq 550 flow cell was used to sequence each immunoSEQ 96-well plate. The authors processed their data as follows. Because only junctional sequences without quality scores were contained in the immunoSEQ output, filtering matching that applied to full-length reads could not be performed. Sequences were annotated with PyIR, a Python wrapper for IgBLAST v1.9, using IMGT germline references to assign V/J genes and CDR3. Reads were filtered out if the reads had weak V/J assignments (E-value above 1e-6), no CDR3, stop codons, out-of-frame junctions, or ambiguous translated residues. V3J clonotypes were defined by identical inferred V gene, J gene, and CDR3 amino acid sequence. To compute the percentage overlap between repertoires, the number of shared unique clonotypes was divided by the size of the smaller repertoire. Three approaches were used to assess repertoire richness: RTK rarefaction, the Chao1 estimator, and Recon v2.1 estimates of unobserved clonotypes. OLGA was used to compute generation probabilities for all TCRbeta clonotypes that the gDNA method yielded from a few donors. As stored in TCRdb, this immuneACCESS dataset retains in-frame rearrangements with V and J assigned. A fraction of the clones does not appear; measured against another copy, unresolved V genes explain less than half of the discrepancy, and the remainder lacks a known reason. V and J calls and clone size follow that table, whereas D and trimming were derived from the DNA. Present in this sample are 2,100,000 or so clones, approximately 94% of which were seen just once. The biggest ten clones account for 0.1% to 0.15% of the sample.

From the cysteine through the phenylalanine, the CDR3 covers 15 amino acids. This entry keeps only the CDR3 DNA: 45 bases, framed from base 1. V is cut by 0 bases and J by 7 bases, and the space between the germline ends is 10 bases. CDR1 and CDR2 were assigned from the germline V gene as MNHEY and SVGAGI. This TCR derives from a man aged 18 to 30 in good health. Sample: naive CD4+ T cells sorted from blood. The cell subset or site label on this specimen signifies: CD45RA+ positively selected. The V and J genes are TRBV6-5 and TRBJ1-6; the D gene is not confidently resolved. CDR3 loop: CASSYSIQANSPLHF. At the DNA level, the sequence is TGTGCCAGCAGTTACTCGATTCAGGCCAATTCACCCCTCCACTTT.